The subject of this entry is one TCR beta chain. Its antigen is undetermined. The record originates from a study of T cell responses to AZD1222 COVID-19 vaccine. The V and J ends lost 0 bases and 5 bases respectively, with 12 bases between them. The CDR3 covers 14 residues. The germline V gene has CDR1 SGDLS and CDR2 YYNGEE. Study observations and caveats: Sampling captured repertoires only after the peak T cell response. Among vaccine-associated CD4 TCRs, coverage spanned spike, with dominance at 160-218 and 743-854. Per reports, nearly half of all spike-specific TCRs target regions that are unmutated in variants. Among those given AZD1222, only five to seven were seropositive at baseline.

Produced via immunoSEQ multiplex PCR; TCRdb's table is partial and in-frame only. Here the sample spans about 220,000 clones, 85% to 95% being singletons. The origin of this receptor is an adult in good health. The chain has TRBV9 and TRBJ2-7, with D unresolved. Specimen: peripheral blood, collected on day 0 of MenACWY control vaccination. CDR3 DNA: TGTGCCAGCAGCGTAGGGCCCCAGGCAGACGAGCAGTACTTC. It specifies CASSVGPQADEQYF.